This TCR beta chain emerged from a study of technical replicates of blood from several donors. The table came from immunoSEQ multiplex PCR; TCRdb's copy has only in-frame clones and leaves some out. The repertoire holds roughly 70,000 clones, with less than 98% as singletons. This CDR3 contains 16 residues. The V gene's germline CDR1 is SGHTA and CDR2 FQGNSA. V lost 3 bases and J lost 7; bases outside the gene matches: 8. The source of this sequence is a human donor in good health. The chain uses TRBV7-2 and TRBJ2-7; 14 bases line up with TRBD2. Sequences were obtained from T cells isolated from PBMCs. The DNA of the CDR3 is TGTGCCAGCAGCTTTTTCTCGGGACTAGCGGGAGTTGAGCAGTACTTC. It yields the protein CASSFFSGLAGVEQYF.